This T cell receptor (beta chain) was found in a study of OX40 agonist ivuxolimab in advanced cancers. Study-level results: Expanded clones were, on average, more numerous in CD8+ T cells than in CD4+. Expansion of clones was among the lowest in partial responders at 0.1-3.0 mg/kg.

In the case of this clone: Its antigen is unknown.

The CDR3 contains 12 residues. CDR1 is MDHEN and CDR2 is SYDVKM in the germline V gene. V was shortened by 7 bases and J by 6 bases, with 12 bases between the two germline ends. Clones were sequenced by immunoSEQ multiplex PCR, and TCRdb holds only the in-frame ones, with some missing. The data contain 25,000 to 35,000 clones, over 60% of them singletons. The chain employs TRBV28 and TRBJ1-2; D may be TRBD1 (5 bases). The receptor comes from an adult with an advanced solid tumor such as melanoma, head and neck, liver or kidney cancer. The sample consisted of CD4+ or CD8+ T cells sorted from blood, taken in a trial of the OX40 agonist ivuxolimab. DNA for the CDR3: TGTGCCAGCACGGCCAGGGACGATGGCTACACCTTC. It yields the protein CASTARDDGYTF.